The T cell receptor beta chain described here comes from a study of blood T cell repertoires in COVID-19. Study-level information: Sites across the United States, Italy and Spain contributed samples from acute and convalescent COVID-19.

Germline V gene data show CDR1 as SGHDT and CDR2 as YYEEEE. Losses at the gene ends were 4 bases for V and 6 bases for J; bases not matched to a gene: 6. The CDR3 has 15 residues. In the authors' methods: Amplification of reference gene primers provided the estimated nucleated cell counts. This table comes from immunoSEQ multiplex PCR, and its TCRdb copy is limited to in-frame clones, with some not included. That table furnishes V, J and clone size, whereas the DNA furnished D and trimming. The table lists 100,000 or so clones, 70% to 80% of them singletons. The sequence derives from a human donor in a cohort sampled during active COVID-19. The rearrangement links TRBV5-6 to TRBJ1-5, with 11 bases identical to TRBD1. The source material was peripheral blood. CDR3 in amino acids: CASSQDRGLSQPQHF. DNA for the CDR3: TGTGCCAGCAGCCAGGACAGGGGGCTCAGTCAGCCCCAGCATTTT.